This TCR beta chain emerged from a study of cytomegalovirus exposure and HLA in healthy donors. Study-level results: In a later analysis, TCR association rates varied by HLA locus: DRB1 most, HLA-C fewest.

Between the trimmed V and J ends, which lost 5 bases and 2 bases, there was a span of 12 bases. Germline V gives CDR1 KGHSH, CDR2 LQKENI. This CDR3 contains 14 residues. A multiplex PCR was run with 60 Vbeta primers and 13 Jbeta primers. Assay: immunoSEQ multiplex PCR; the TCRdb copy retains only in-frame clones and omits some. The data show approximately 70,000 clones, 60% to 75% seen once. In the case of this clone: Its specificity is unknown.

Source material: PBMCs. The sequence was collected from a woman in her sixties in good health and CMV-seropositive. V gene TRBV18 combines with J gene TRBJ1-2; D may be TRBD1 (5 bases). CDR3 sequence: CASSASTANYGYTF. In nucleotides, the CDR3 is TGTGCCAGCTCAGCCTCGACAGCAAACTATGGCTACACCTTC.